The next 30 T cell receptor beta chains were all read from a single sample in a study of T-cell reconstitution after alpha-beta-depleted transplantation in children. Preparation of the TCRbeta library involved a method that used unique molecular identifiers. MiXCR, applied by TCRdb to the PCR reads, yields one record per CDR3 protein. In the table there are a few hundred thousand distinct CDR3 sequences, around 27% of which are singletons. Sequencing was performed on PBMCs, taken before TCRalphabeta/CD19-depleted stem cell transplant. Receptors originate from a boy under two years old with Wiskott-Aldrich syndrome, due to receive a stem cell transplant.

The table lists this clonotype with a few counts. The chain has TRBV5-1 and TRBJ2-5; TRBD2 matches at 11 bases. CDR1 is SGHRS and CDR2 is YFSETQ in the germline V gene. After removal of 4 bases from V and 5 bases from J, the junction contained 10 bases not matched to a gene. The CDR3 extends over 16 amino acids. The CDR3 region is CASSRGTSGLGETQYF. CDR3 nucleotides: TGCGCCAGCAGCCGCGGGACTAGCGGTTTGGGGGAGACCCAGTACTTC.

A few counts support this clonotype. This rearrangement joins TRBV29-1 to TRBJ2-5; the D gene is possibly TRBD2 (6 bases). Germline CDR1 is SQVTM and CDR2 is ANQGSEA. There are 17 residues in the CDR3. V lost 3 bases, J lost 5 bases, and 25 bases lay in between. CDR3 amino acids: CSVEVIGRENHQETQYF. CDR3 nucleotides: TGCAGCGTTGAGGTTATTGGTCGGGAGAATCATCAGGAGACCCAGTACTTC.

The chain combines TRBV18 with TRBJ2-5, with no clear D. CDR3 length: 16 residues. Germline V gene data show CDR1 as KGHSH and CDR2 as LQKENI. Trimming took off 0 bases at V and 1 base at J, with 12 bases between the two ends. The CDR3 region has the DNA TGTGCCAGCTCACCACCGGGTAGGCGGTTCCAAGAGACCCAGTACTTC. Translated, it gives CASSPPGRRFQETQYF.

The chain recombines TRBV12-3 or TRBV12-4 with TRBJ2-5, with 13 bases fitting TRBD2. The CDR3 is 15 residues long. V lost 8 bases and J lost 4; bases outside the gene matches: 7. CDR3 residues: CASGRTSGSSETQYF. CDR3 DNA sequence: TGTGCCAGCGGCCGGACTAGCGGGAGTTCAGAGACCCAGTACTTC.

The table lists this clonotype with a few counts. The rearrangement uses TRBV5-6 and TRBJ2-3, with D tentatively TRBD1 (6 bases). V lost 4 bases and J 1 base, leaving 16 bases between the germline ends. This CDR3 region has 16 residues. Per the germline V gene, CDR1 is SGHDT and CDR2 is YYEEEE. The CDR3 region is CASSRPLGGGTDTQYF. In DNA, the CDR3 is TGTGCCAGCAGCCGACCCCTAGGGGGAGGCACAGATACGCAGTATTTT.

The V gene is TRBV7-9, the J gene TRBJ2-3; D is undetermined. Trimming took off 0 bases at V and 2 bases at J, with 6 bases between the two ends. Looked up from germline, CDR1 is SEHNR and CDR2 is FQNEAQ (reference sequence). This CDR3 is 14 amino acids long. CDR3 residues: CASSLAHPTDTQYF. The CDR3 DNA follows: TGTGCCAGCAGCTTAGCGCACCCCACAGATACGCAGTATTTT.

This clonotype was counted a few times. Mismatch with germline at one junction end may stem from a read error. V usage is TRBV20-1 and J usage is TRBJ2-1; D possibly matches TRBD1 or TRBD2 (6 bases each). The CDR3 length is 12 residues. Germline values: CDR1 DFQATT, CDR2 SNEGSKA (reference sequence). The CDR3 nucleotides read TGCAGTGCTAGAGATCGGGGGCGAGGAAGTCACTTC. Translated: CSARDRGRGSHF.

The chain joins TRBV6-4 to TRBJ1-3, with 9 bases that match TRBD1. This CDR3 contains 19 residues. Germline CDR1 is MRHNA and CDR2 is SNTAGT. The ends lost 7 bases at V and 0 bases at J; junction bases unmatched: 16. In DNA, the CDR3 is TGTGCCAGCACTGCCTCCGCCGGGACAGGGCTCACCTCTGGAAACACCATATATTTT. Protein sequence: CASTASAGTGLTSGNTIYF.

This clonotype occurred a few times. The V gene is TRBV3-1, the J gene TRBJ2-2, with a possible D match to TRBD2 (5 bases). The CDR3 runs to 14 residues. Trimming cost V 7 bases and J 0 bases, with 9 bases left between them. Germline CDR1 is LGHDT and CDR2 is YNNKEL (reference sequence). In nucleotides, the CDR3 is TGTGCCAGCATGCAGCGGTCGAACACCGGGGAGCTGTTTTTT. Amino acid sequence: CASMQRSNTGELFF.

The chain joins TRBV2 to TRBJ2-1; possible D gene TRBD2, 5 bases. Trimming took 4 bases from V and 0 from J, leaving 10 bases between them. Germline CDR1 is SNHLY and CDR2 is FYNNEI. The CDR3 has 15 residues. CDR3 bases: TGTGCCAGCAGTGGAGACCGGGGCTCCTACAATGAGCAGTTCTTC. It translates to CASSGDRGSYNEQFF.

This chain links TRBV29-1 with TRBJ2-5; D is ambiguous. Germline CDR1 reads SQVTM; CDR2 reads ANQGSEA. This CDR3 comprises 13 residues. The V end lost 6 bases, the J end lost 2 bases, and 13 bases lay between the germline ends. The CDR3 bases are TGCAGCGTGCGGCTAGTCACTCAAGAGACCCAGTACTTC. Translated: CSVRLVTQETQYF.

This clonotype was counted between two and nine times. The V and J genes are TRBV5-1 and TRBJ2-3; 8 bases are shared with TRBD2. Unmatched junction bases numbered 10, after V lost 4 bases and J lost 6 bases. This CDR3 contains 15 residues. Germline assignment: CDR1 SGHRS and CDR2 YFSETQ. This CDR3 reads CASSPIRGGSDTQYF. The DNA for the CDR3 is TGCGCCAGCAGCCCCATCCGGGGGGGAAGTGATACGCAGTATTTT.

The chain links TRBV5-1 to TRBJ2-2; no clear D. The CDR3 runs 16 residues. The germline V gene encodes CDR1 SGHRS and CDR2 YFSETQ. Trimming left V 3 bases short and J 2 bases short, with 14 bases between. CDR3 DNA sequence: TGCGCCAGCAGCTGGCTATCGGGCCCAAACACCGGGGAGCTGTTTTTT. Protein product: CASSWLSGPNTGELFF.

The V and J genes are TRBV7-9 and TRBJ2-1; tentatively, D is TRBD2 (5 bases). V gave up 3 bases and J gave up 8 bases, with 11 bases separating them. This CDR3 comprises 13 residues. The germline gives CDR1 SEHNR, CDR2 FQNEAQ (reference sequence). CDR3 coding DNA: TGTGCCAGCAGCTTTCGAGGGAGCGATGAGCAGTTCTTC. This codes for CASSFRGSDEQFF.

The rearrangement uses TRBV18 and TRBJ1-3, with D uncertain. This CDR3 is built from 14 residues. V was clipped by 3 bases and J by 3 bases, with 9 bases between them. Germline CDR1 KGHSH, CDR2 LQKENI. The CDR3 here is CASSPQDGGNTIYF. CDR3 in DNA: TGTGCCAGCTCACCGCAGGACGGTGGAAACACCATATATTTT.

A few counts support this clonotype. The gene calls are TRBV5-4 and TRBJ2-3; 10 bases are a match to TRBD2. Germline assignment: CDR1 SGHNT and CDR2 YYREEE (reference sequence). The CDR3 sequence is 17 residues long. With 1 base clipped from V and 5 bases from J, the junction kept 10 bases outside the gene matches. The chain's CDR3 is CASSLRLSGRALDTQYF. The CDR3 nucleotides read TGTGCCAGCAGCTTGAGATTAAGCGGGAGGGCCCTAGATACGCAGTATTTT.

This clonotype was seen many times. Mismatch with germline at one junction end may stem from a read error. V usage is TRBV5-1 and J usage is TRBJ1-2; the match to TRBD1 covers 8 bases. The CDR3 is made up of 13 amino acids. CDR1 SGHRS and CDR2 YFSETQ come from the germline V gene. CDR3 sequence: CASSLGQGHGYTF. The CDR3 region has the DNA TGTGCCAGCAGCTTAGGACAGGGCCATGGCTACACCTTC.

In its sample, this clonotype was seen once. The chain combines TRBV5-1 with TRBJ2-1; D may correspond to TRBD1 or TRBD2 (7 bases each). The CDR3 consists of 17 residues. V was trimmed by 0 bases and J by 3 bases, leaving 16 bases between them. CDR1 SGHRS and CDR2 YFSETQ come from the germline V gene. In DNA, the CDR3 is TGCGCCAGCAGCTTGGCCCCAGGGGGGGACGGCTACAATGAGCAGTTCTTC. It translates to CASSLAPGGDGYNEQFF.

This clonotype was detected a few times. The gene calls are TRBV5-1 and TRBJ2-3; D tentatively fits TRBD1 or TRBD2 (5 bases each). The CDR3 totals 15 residues. With 2 bases removed from V and 3 bases from J, the gap between germline ends came to 13 bases. Germline CDR1 SGHRS, CDR2 YFSETQ. The CDR3 DNA reads as TGCGCCAGCAGCTTCGTGGGGGAGCCTACAGATACGCAGTATTTT. Its protein is CASSFVGEPTDTQYF.

This clonotype was seen a handful of times. The rearrangement links TRBV3-1 to TRBJ1-2; 9 bases align to TRBD1. The J segment lost 3 bases and the V segment lost 5 bases, leaving 4 bases of the junction unmatched. The CDR3 is made up of 14 amino acids. In germline, CDR1 is LGHDT, CDR2 YNNKEL (reference sequence). CDR3 in DNA: TGTGCCAGCAGCTGGACAGGGGAAGACTATGGCTACACCTTC. Residues: CASSWTGEDYGYTF.

This clonotype was seen more than once but under ten times. V gene TRBV18 combines with J gene TRBJ2-5; no reliable D call. Deletions cut 8 bases from V and 0 bases from J, with 4 bases between. The germline V gene encodes CDR1 KGHSH and CDR2 LQKENI. This CDR3 is built from 11 residues. The CDR3 region has the DNA TGTGCCAGCGGCTACCAAGAGACCCAGTACTTC. It translates to CASGYQETQYF.

The J gene is TRBJ2-5, the V gene TRBV4-2, with a possible D match to TRBD2 (6 bases). The CDR3 runs to 18 residues. The ends were cut back, 4 bases at V and 2 bases at J, with 23 bases in the middle. Germline loops: CDR1 LGHNA, CDR2 YNFKEQ. This chain's CDR3 is CASSPELERAGPQETQYF. The CDR3 bases are TGTGCCAGCAGCCCGGAACTAGAGCGGGCTGGCCCACAAGAGACCCAGTACTTC.

Concerning this clonotype: A junction end diverges from the germline sequence, so it may reflect a read error. For the CDR3, the DNA is TGTGCCAGCAGTGAATTCTTATCGGACAGGGGTTCCTCCGAGCAGTACTTC. It codes for CASSEFLSDRGSSEQYF. The gene calls are TRBV25-1 and TRBJ2-7, with TRBD1 matching 9 bases. CDR1 MGHDK and CDR2 SYGVNS come from the germline V gene. CDR3 length equals 17 residues.

This chain connects TRBV28 to TRBJ2-5; D not resolved. Germline values: CDR1 MDHEN, CDR2 SYDVKM. V was cut by 4 bases and J by 9 bases, with 12 bases left in between. The CDR3 totals 12 residues. CDR3 DNA: TGTGCCAGCAGTTATACGTGGTGGGCCCAGTACTTC. It translates to CASSYTWWAQYF.

This rearrangement joins TRBV4-1 to TRBJ2-7, with TRBD2 as a possible D gene (5 bases). CDR1 is MGHRA and CDR2 is YSYEKL in the germline V gene. With 1 base removed from V and 0 bases from J, the gap between germline ends came to 10 bases. CDR3 size: 15 residues. In DNA, the CDR3 is TGCGCCAGCAGCCAAGGTAGCGAGAGCTCCTACGAGCAGTACTTC. It is translated as CASSQGSESSYEQYF.

The chain is built from TRBV12-3 or TRBV12-4 and TRBJ1-1; 10 nucleotides agree with TRBD1. The V gene end was trimmed by 6 bases and the J gene end by 2 bases; junction bases not matched to a gene: 6. This CDR3 spans 15 amino acids. The CDR3 protein is CASRSTGGINTEAFF. As DNA, the CDR3 is TGTGCCAGCAGGTCGACAGGGGGCATAAACACTGAAGCTTTCTTT.

This clonotype has only a few counts. The gene calls are TRBV3-1 and TRBJ2-3; no clear D gene. CDR1 and CDR2 (germline): LGHDT, YNNKEL (reference sequence). This CDR3 contains 14 residues. The V gene lost 4 bases and the J gene lost 0 bases, with 8 bases spanning the gap. The CDR3 spells CASSPLSSTDTQYF. CDR3 coding DNA: TGTGCCAGCAGCCCTCTTTCTAGCACAGATACGCAGTATTTT.

The V call is TRBV5-5, the J call TRBJ2-2; 7 bases map to TRBD1. The V gene's germline CDR1 is SGHKS and CDR2 YYEKEE (reference sequence). This CDR3 region has 14 residues. Unmatched junction bases numbered 7, after V lost 6 bases and J lost 5 bases. The CDR3 spells CASIRQGPTGELFF. CDR3 nucleotides: TGTGCCAGCATCCGACAGGGACCTACCGGGGAGCTGTTTTTT.

This clonotype was observed a few times. The genes are TRBV5-5 and TRBJ1-1; D gene uncertain. Germline V CDR1 and CDR2: SGHKS, YYEKEE (reference sequence). CDR3 length: 15 amino acids. V lost 0 bases, J lost 0 bases, and 9 bases lay in between. CDR3 protein: CASSLGPALNTEAFF. DNA for the CDR3: TGTGCCAGCAGCTTGGGGCCCGCCCTGAACACTGAAGCTTTCTTT.

This clonotype was counted between two and nine times. The chain employs TRBV4-1 and TRBJ2-2, with 7 bases aligning to TRBD2. J was trimmed by 0 bases and V by 2 bases; bases with no gene match: 9. The germline CDR1 and CDR2 sequences are MGHRA and YSYEKL. CDR3 length: 18 amino acids. As DNA, the CDR3 is TGCGCCAGCAGCCAAATGTATGGGGCGGGGGCGAACACCGGGGAGCTGTTTTTT. It codes for CASSQMYGAGANTGELFF.